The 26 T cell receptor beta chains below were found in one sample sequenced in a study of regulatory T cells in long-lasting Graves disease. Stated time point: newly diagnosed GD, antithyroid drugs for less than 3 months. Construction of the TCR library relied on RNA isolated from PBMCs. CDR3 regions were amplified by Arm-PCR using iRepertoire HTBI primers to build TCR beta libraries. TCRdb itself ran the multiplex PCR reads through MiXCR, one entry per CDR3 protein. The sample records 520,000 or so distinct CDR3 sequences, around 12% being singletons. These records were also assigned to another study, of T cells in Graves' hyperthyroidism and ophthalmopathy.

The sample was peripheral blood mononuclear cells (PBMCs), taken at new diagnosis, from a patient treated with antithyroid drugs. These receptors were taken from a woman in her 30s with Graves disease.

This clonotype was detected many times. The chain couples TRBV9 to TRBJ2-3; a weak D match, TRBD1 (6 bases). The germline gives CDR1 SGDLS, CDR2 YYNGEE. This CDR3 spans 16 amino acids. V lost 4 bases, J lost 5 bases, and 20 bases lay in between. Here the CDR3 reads CASSTKMGVGGDTQYF. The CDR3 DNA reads TGTGCCAGCAGCACTAAAATGGGGGTAGGGGGAGATACGCAGTATTTT.

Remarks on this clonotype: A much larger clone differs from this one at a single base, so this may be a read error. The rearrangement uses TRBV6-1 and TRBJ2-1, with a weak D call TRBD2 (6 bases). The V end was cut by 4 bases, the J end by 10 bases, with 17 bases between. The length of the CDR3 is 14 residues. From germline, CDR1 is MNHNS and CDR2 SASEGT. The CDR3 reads CASSASGEAYEQFF. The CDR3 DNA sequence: TGTGCCAGCAGTGCCTCGGGGGAAGCCTACGAGCAGTTCTTC.

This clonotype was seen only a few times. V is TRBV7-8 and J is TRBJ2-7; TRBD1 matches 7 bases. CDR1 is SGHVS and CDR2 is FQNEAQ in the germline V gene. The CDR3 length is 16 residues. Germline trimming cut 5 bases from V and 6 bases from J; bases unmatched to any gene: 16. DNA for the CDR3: TGTGCCAGCAGCCCCCTGAATATGGGGACAGAGGGCGAGCAGTACTTC. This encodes CASSPLNMGTEGEQYF.

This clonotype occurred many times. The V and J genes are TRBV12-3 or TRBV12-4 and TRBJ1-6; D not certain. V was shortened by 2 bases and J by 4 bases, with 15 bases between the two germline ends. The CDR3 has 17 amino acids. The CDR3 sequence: CASSLKLLGTYNSPLHF. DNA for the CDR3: TGTGCCAGCAGTTTAAAGCTTCTGGGCACGTATAATTCACCCCTCCACTTT.

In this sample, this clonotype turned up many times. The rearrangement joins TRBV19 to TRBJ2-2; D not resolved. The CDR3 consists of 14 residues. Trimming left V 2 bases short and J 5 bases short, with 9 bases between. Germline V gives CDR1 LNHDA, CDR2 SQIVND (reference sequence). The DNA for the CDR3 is TGTGCCAGTAGTATACAAGGTTTAACCGGGGAGCTGTTTTTT. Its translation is CASSIQGLTGELFF.

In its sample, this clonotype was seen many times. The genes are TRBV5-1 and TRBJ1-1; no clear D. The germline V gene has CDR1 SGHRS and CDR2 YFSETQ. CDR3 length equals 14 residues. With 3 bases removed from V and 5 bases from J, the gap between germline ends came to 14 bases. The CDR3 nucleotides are TGCGCCAGCAGCTACCGACTCGGGTGGACTGAAGCTTTCTTT. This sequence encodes CASSYRLGWTEAFF. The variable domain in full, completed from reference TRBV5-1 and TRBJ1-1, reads KAGVTQTPRYLIKTRGQQVTLSCSPISGHRSVSWYQQTPGQGLQFLFEYFSETQRNKGNFPGRFSGRQFSNSRSEMNVSTLELGDSALYLCASSYRLGWTEAFFGQGTRLTVV.

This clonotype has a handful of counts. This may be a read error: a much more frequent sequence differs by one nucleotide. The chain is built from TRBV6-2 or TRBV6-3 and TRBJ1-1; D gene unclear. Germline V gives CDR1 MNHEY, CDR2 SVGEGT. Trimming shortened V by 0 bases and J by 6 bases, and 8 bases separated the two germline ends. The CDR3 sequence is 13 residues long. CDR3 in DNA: TGTGCCAGCAGTTACTCGAATTGGGCTGAAGCTTTCTTT. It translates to CASSYSNWAEAFF.

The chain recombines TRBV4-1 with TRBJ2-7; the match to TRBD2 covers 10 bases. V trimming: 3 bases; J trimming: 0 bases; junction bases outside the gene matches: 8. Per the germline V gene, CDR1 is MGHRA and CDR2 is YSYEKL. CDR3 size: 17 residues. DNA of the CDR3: TGCGCCAGCAGCCAGTCGGCTAGCGGGAGACCCTCCTACGAGCAGTACTTC. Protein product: CASSQSASGRPSYEQYF.

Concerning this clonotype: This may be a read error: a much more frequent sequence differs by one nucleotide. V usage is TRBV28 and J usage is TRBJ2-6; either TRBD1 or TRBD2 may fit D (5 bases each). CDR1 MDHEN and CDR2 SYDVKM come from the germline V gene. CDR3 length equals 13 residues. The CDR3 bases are TGTGACAGCAGAGGGGCTGGGGCCAACGTCCTGACTTTC. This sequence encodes CDSRGAGANVLTF.

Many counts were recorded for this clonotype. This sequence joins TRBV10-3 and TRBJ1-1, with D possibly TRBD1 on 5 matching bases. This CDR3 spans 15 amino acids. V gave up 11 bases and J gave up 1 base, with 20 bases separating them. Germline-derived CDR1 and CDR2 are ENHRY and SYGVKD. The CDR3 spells CAAMPGQTTNTEAFF. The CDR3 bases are TGTGCCGCCATGCCGGGGCAAACAACGAACACTGAAGCTTTCTTT.

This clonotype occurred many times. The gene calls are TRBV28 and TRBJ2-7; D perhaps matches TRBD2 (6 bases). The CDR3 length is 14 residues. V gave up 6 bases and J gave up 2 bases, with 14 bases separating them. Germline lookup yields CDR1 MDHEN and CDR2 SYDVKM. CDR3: CASSYYRGAYEQYF. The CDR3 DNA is TGTGCCAGCAGCTACTATCGCGGGGCCTACGAGCAGTACTTC.

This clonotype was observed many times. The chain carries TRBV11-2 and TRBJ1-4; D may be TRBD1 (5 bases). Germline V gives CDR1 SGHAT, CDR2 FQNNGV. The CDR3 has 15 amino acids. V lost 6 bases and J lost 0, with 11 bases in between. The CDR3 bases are TGTGCCAGCAGTCTGGGGACGGCAACTAATGAAAAACTGTTTTTT. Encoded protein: CASSLGTATNEKLFF.

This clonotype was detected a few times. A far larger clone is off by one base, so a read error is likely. CDR3 in DNA: TGTGCCAGCATCCCCGAGGGGACAGGGGGGACAGGTACGCAGTATTTT. As protein: CASIPEGTGGTGTQYF. The V gene is TRBV28, the J gene TRBJ2-1, with 11 bases that match TRBD1. Near its end, the DNA agrees better with TRBJ2-3, so the J call may be wrong. CDR3 size: 16 residues. From germline, CDR1 is MDHEN and CDR2 SYDVKM.

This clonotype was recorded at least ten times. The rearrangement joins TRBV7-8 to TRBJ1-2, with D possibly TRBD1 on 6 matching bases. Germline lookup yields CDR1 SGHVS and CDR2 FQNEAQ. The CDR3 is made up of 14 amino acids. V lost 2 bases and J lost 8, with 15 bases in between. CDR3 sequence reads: CASSLQGRGEGYTF. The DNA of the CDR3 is TGTGCCAGCAGCTTACAAGGCAGGGGTGAAGGCTACACCTTC.

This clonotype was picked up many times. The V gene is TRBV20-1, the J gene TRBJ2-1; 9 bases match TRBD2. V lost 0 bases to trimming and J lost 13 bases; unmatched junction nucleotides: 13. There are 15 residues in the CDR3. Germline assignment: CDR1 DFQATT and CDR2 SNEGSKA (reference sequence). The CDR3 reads CSARDADMRLADQFF. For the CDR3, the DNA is TGCAGTGCTAGAGATGCAGATATGAGACTAGCGGACCAGTTCTTC.

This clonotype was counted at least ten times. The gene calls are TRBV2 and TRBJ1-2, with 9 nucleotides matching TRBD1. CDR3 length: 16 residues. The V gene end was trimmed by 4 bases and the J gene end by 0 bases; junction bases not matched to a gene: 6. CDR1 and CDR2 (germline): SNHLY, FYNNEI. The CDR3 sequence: CASSGTGVRTNYGYTF. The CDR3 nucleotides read TGTGCCAGCAGTGGGACAGGGGTTCGGACTAACTATGGCTACACCTTC.

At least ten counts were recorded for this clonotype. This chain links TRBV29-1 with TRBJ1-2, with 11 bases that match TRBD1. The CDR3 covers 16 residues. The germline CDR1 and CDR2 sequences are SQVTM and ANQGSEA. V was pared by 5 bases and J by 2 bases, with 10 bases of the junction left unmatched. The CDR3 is CSVLGGQGVSNYGYTF. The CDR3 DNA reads TGCAGCGTTCTGGGGGGACAGGGGGTTTCGAACTATGGCTACACCTTC.

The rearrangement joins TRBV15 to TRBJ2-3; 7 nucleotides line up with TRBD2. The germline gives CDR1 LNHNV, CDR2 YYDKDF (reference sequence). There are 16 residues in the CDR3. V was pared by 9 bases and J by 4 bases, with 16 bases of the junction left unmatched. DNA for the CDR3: TGTGCCACAGGGGTGCGTAGCGGGTTTTCTTCAGATACGCAGTATTTT. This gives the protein CATGVRSGFSSDTQYF.

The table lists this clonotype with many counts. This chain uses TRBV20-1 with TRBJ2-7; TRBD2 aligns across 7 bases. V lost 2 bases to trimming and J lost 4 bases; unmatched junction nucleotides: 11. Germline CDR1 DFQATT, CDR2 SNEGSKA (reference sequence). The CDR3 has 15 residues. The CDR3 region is CSARLAGEVLYEQYF. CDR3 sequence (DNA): TGCAGTGCTAGATTGGCGGGAGAGGTCTTGTACGAGCAGTACTTC.

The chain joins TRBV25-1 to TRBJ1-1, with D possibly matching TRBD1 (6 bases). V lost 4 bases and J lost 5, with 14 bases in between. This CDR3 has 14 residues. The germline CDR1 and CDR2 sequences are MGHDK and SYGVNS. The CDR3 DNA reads TGTGCCAGCAGTGCCCCAGGGGTCCGGACTGAAGCTTTCTTT. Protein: CASSAPGVRTEAFF.

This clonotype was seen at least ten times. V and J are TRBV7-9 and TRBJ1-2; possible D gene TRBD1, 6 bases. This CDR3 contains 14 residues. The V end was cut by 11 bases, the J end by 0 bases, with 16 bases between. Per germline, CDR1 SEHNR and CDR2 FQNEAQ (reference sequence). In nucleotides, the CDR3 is TGTGCCGTCCGTGGGACAACCACTAACTATGGCTACACCTTC. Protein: CAVRGTTTNYGYTF. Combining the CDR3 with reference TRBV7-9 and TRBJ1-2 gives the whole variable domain DTGVSQNPRHKITKRGQNVTFRCDPISEHNRLYWYRQTLGQGPEFLTYFQNEAQLEKSRLLSDRFSAERPKGSFSTLEIQRTEQGDSAMYLCAVRGTTTNYGYTFGSGTRLTVV.

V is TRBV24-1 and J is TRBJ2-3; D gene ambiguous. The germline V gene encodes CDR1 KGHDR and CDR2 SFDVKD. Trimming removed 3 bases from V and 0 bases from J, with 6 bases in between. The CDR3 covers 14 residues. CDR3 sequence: CATSDPHSTDTQYF. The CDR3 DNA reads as TGTGCCACCAGTGATCCGCACAGCACAGATACGCAGTATTTT.

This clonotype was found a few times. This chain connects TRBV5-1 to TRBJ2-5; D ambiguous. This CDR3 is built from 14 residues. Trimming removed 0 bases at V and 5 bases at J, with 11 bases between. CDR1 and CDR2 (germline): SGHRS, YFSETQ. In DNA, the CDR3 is TGCGCCAGCAGCTTGGCTGAGTTGGCGGAGACCCAGTACTTC. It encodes CASSLAELAETQYF.

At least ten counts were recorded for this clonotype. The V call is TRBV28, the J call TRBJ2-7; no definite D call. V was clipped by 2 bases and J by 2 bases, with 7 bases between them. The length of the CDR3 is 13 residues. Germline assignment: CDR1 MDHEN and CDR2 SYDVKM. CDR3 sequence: CASSLPPTYEQYF. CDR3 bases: TGTGCCAGCAGTTTACCCCCTACCTACGAGCAGTACTTC.

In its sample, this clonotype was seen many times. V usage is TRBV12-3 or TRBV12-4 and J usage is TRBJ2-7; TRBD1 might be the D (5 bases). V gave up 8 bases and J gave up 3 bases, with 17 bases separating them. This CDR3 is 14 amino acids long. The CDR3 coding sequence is TGTGCCAGCGGAAACAGGAGAACCAGCTACGAGCAGTACTTC. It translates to CASGNRRTSYEQYF.

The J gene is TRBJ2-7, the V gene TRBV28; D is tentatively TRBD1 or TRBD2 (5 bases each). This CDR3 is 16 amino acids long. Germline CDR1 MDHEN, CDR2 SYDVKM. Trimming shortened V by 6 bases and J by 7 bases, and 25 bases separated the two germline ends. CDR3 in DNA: TGTGCCAGCAGCTTAGATGCCGGGACCCTCTTACGGGAGCAGTACTTC. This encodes CASSLDAGTLLREQYF.